A single T cell receptor beta chain is shown here with its context. Seattle participants joined during active infection and were tracked over time. In the study's own analysis: Quantification of nucleated cells was approximated via reference gene primer amplification. Only in-frame clones appear in the TCRdb table, and some are missing; sequencing was by immunoSEQ multiplex PCR. Clonal size and the V and J genes are those of that table, whereas D and trimming came from the DNA. The table records 350,000 to 500,000 clones, about 87% of them present only once. The data are from a study of blood T cell repertoires in COVID-19. Study-wide context: Acute-phase and convalescent COVID-19 samples originated in the United States, Italy and Spain. PBMCs, B-cell-depleted T cells, or T cells provided the cDNA or gDNA that made up the material.

This clonotype was obtained from a man younger than 35 with COVID-19, enrolled during active disease. Material: peripheral blood.

The CDR3: CASSVYLSYEQYF. The CDR3 DNA follows: TGTGCCAGCAGTGTCTACCTCTCCTACGAGCAGTACTTC. V gene TRBV2 combines with J gene TRBJ2-7; D not certain. This CDR3 is 13 amino acids long. Germline CDR1 SNHLY, CDR2 FYNNEI. V was shortened by 4 bases and J by 0 bases, with 7 bases between the two germline ends.